What follows are 32 T cell receptor beta chains derived from one specimen sequenced in a study of blood T cell repertoires in COVID-19. Generated by immunoSEQ multiplex PCR, the TCRdb table keeps only in-frame clones and is missing some. Among about 240,000 clones listed, around nine tenths were seen once. The sequenced sample consisted of peripheral blood. These TCRs come from a woman in her seventies with active or convalescent COVID-19.

The count of this clone is one. The J gene is TRBJ1-2, the V gene TRBV24-1; D possibly corresponds to TRBD1 (5 bases). The CDR3 length is 14 residues. Germline assignment: CDR1 KGHDR and CDR2 SFDVKD. Trimming left V 3 bases short and J 3 bases short, with 10 bases between. Here the CDR3 DNA reads TGTGCCACCAGTGATCCCGGGGGGTACTATGGCTACACCTTC. It codes for CATSDPGGYYGYTF.

This clone has only a few counts. The V call is TRBV7-2, the J call TRBJ1-5, with 8 bases identical to TRBD1. With V trimmed by 1 base and J by 2 bases, 7 bases remained unmatched. Germline V gene lookup returns CDR1 SGHTA and CDR2 FQGNSA. This CDR3 region has 17 residues. CDR3 region: CASSLGRQGMGNQPQHF. The DNA for the CDR3 is TGTGCCAGCAGCTTAGGGAGACAGGGGATGGGCAATCAGCCCCAGCATTTT.

The chain combines TRBV5-1 with TRBJ2-5; 13 bases are a match to TRBD2. Germline V gene data show CDR1 as SGHRS and CDR2 as YFSETQ. The V segment lost 4 bases and the J segment 1 base; nucleotides outside the gene matches: 4. There are 16 residues in the CDR3. The CDR3 coding sequence is TGCGCCAGCAGCCCAGGGACTAGCGGGACCCAAGAGACCCAGTACTTC. Its protein is CASSPGTSGTQETQYF.

The gene calls are TRBV5-1 and TRBJ2-3; D ambiguous. V shed 0 bases and J shed 4 bases, with 9 bases lying between them. The CDR3 consists of 14 residues. Germline assignment: CDR1 SGHRS and CDR2 YFSETQ. For the CDR3, the DNA is TGCGCCAGCAGCTTGGGAGGCAAACCAGATACGCAGTATTTT. Its protein is CASSLGGKPDTQYF.

This chain uses TRBV5-4 with TRBJ2-7; D possibly corresponds to TRBD1 (5 bases). The CDR3 has 12 amino acids. V was shortened by 7 bases and J by 4 bases, with 12 bases between the two germline ends. Germline loops: CDR1 SGHNT, CDR2 YYREEE (reference sequence). The CDR3 DNA is TGTGCCAGCGGACAAATGGGTTACGAGCAGTACTTC. Translated: CASGQMGYEQYF.

The V call is TRBV10-3, the J call TRBJ1-2, with D possibly matching TRBD1 (6 bases). Trimming left V 6 bases short and J 7 bases short, with 12 bases between. The CDR3 totals 12 residues. CDR1 and CDR2 (germline): ENHRY, SYGVKD. CDR3 protein: CAIRQGRGGYTF. DNA of the CDR3: TGTGCCATCAGGCAGGGGAGGGGTGGCTACACCTTC.

This chain joins TRBV7-2 and TRBJ2-2; D uncertain. Trimming took off 6 bases at V and 2 bases at J, with 13 bases between the two ends. The CDR3 is 15 amino acids. Germline V CDR1 and CDR2: SGHTA, FQGNSA. Here the CDR3 reads CASRFEESNTGELFF. DNA for the CDR3: TGTGCCAGCAGATTCGAGGAGTCCAACACCGGGGAGCTGTTTTTT.

The chain couples TRBV14 to TRBJ1-1; a weak D match, TRBD1 (5 bases). Between the trimmed V and J ends, which lost 3 bases and 8 bases, there was a span of 16 bases. The CDR3 sequence is 14 residues long. Germline CDR1 SGHDN, CDR2 FVKESK. DNA of the CDR3: TGTGCCAGCAGCCACCCCCCCGGAAGGGGAGAAGCTTTCTTT. It specifies CASSHPPGRGEAFF.

This clone was seen more than once but under ten times. The rearrangement uses TRBV5-1 and TRBJ2-1, with TRBD1 matching over 11 bases. The CDR3 has 17 amino acids. Losses at the gene ends were 1 base for V and 0 bases for J; bases not matched to a gene: 3. Germline-derived CDR1 and CDR2 are SGHRS and YFSETQ. The CDR3 DNA reads TGCGCCAGCAGCTTGTACGGGACAGGGGGCTCCTACAATGAGCAGTTCTTC. This translates into CASSLYGTGGSYNEQFF.

The CDR3 nucleotides read TGTGCCATCAGCTTGACAGGGCTTAATTCACCCCTCCACTTT. Amino acids: CAISLTGLNSPLHF. The rearrangement joins TRBV10-3 to TRBJ1-6; TRBD1 matches at 7 bases. CDR1 and CDR2 (germline): ENHRY, SYGVKD. V was pared by 6 bases and J by 6 bases, with 5 bases of the junction left unmatched. The CDR3 covers 14 residues.

The V call is TRBV29-1, the J call TRBJ1-2, with 11 bases lining up with TRBD1. The CDR3 covers 13 residues. J gave up 7 bases and V 7 bases, and 8 bases lay outside the gene matches. Germline V gene sequence: CDR1 SQVTM, CDR2 ANQGSEA. The CDR3 region is CSARSGTGGGYTF. Written as DNA, the CDR3 is TGCAGCGCTAGATCCGGGACAGGGGGTGGCTACACCTTC.

The V gene is TRBV6-4, the J gene TRBJ1-1; D is uncertain. This CDR3 spans 13 amino acids. The V end was cut by 3 bases, the J end by 1 base, with 6 bases between. In germline, CDR1 is MRHNA, CDR2 SNTAGT. CDR3 loop: CASSEEENTEAFF. As DNA, the CDR3 is TGTGCCAGCAGTGAAGAGGAGAACACTGAAGCTTTCTTT.

V and J are TRBV4-3 and TRBJ2-2, with D tentatively TRBD1 (5 bases). Germline V lookup: CDR1 LGHNA, CDR2 YSLEER. The CDR3 spans 14 residues. Trimming stripped 3 bases from V and 5 bases from J, with 10 bases between. The CDR3 nucleotides are TGCGCCAGCAGCCAGAGCAGGGTAACCGGGGAGCTGTTTTTT. Its protein is CASSQSRVTGELFF.

The V call is TRBV6-6, the J call TRBJ1-6; tentative D call: TRBD1 (5 bases). Trimming cost V 10 bases and J 5 bases, with 12 bases left between them. CDR3 length: 13 residues. From germline, CDR1 is MNHNY and CDR2 SVGAGI (reference sequence). CDR3 sequence: CATYSGNNSPLHF. CDR3 bases: TGTGCCACCTATTCAGGGAATAATTCACCCCTCCACTTT.

This rearrangement joins TRBV6-1 to TRBJ2-1, with D possibly TRBD2 on 6 matching bases. This CDR3 is 15 amino acids long. V was cut by 3 bases and J by 3 bases, with 12 bases left in between. Germline assignment: CDR1 MNHNS and CDR2 SASEGT. DNA for the CDR3: TGTGCCAGCAGTGAGGGCGTAGCGGACTACAATGAGCAGTTCTTC. This sequence encodes CASSEGVADYNEQFF.

V gene TRBV20-1 combines with J gene TRBJ1-4; 7 nucleotides agree with TRBD1. The CDR3 totals 15 residues. The V segment lost 3 bases and the J segment 3 bases; nucleotides outside the gene matches: 7. Looked up from germline, CDR1 is DFQATT and CDR2 is SNEGSKA (reference sequence). The CDR3 loop is CSASIWGQPNEKLFF. The CDR3 region has the DNA TGCAGTGCTAGTATTTGGGGACAGCCTAATGAAAAACTGTTTTTT.

Remarks on this clone: This specimen includes other DNA sequences encoding the same CDR3. The chain uses TRBV18 and TRBJ1-5, with a possible D match to TRBD1 (5 bases). Between the trimmed V and J ends, which lost 0 bases and 2 bases, there was a span of 5 bases. This CDR3 spans 14 amino acids. The germline V gene has CDR1 KGHSH and CDR2 LQKENI. Here the CDR3 DNA reads TGTGCCAGCTCACCACCAGGGGGCAATCAGCCCCAGCATTTT. Translating it yields CASSPPGGNQPQHF.

This chain uses TRBV5-1 with TRBJ2-7; 10 positions agree with TRBD1. The V segment lost 4 bases and the J segment 3 bases; nucleotides outside the gene matches: 10. CDR1 is SGHRS and CDR2 is YFSETQ in the germline V gene. This CDR3 is 16 amino acids long. CDR3 sequence (DNA): TGCGCCAGCAGCCGACAGGGGGCTGAGAGGTACTACGAGCAGTACTTC. It is translated as CASSRQGAERYYEQYF.

With regard to this clone: Distinct nucleotide sequences in the sample also encode this CDR3. The J gene is TRBJ1-1, the V gene TRBV5-1; D gene ambiguous. This CDR3 has 14 amino acids. V lost 0 bases and J lost 5, with 11 bases in between. Looked up from germline, CDR1 is SGHRS and CDR2 is YFSETQ. Written as DNA, the CDR3 is TGCGCCAGCAGCTTGGACGGAGGAGGAACTGAAGCTTTCTTT. It encodes CASSLDGGGTEAFF.

CDR3 region: CALSGGAVGELFF. The CDR3 DNA reads TGTGCTCTCTCCGGGGGGGCCGTCGGGGAGCTGTTTTTT. This chain joins TRBV10-3 and TRBJ2-2, with 8 bases aligning to TRBD2. Germline CDR1 and CDR2: ENHRY and SYGVKD. CDR3 length equals 13 residues.

V usage is TRBV4-3 and J usage is TRBJ2-1, with 8 bases fitting TRBD1. V lost 0 bases, J lost 7 bases, and 8 bases stayed unmatched. Looked up from germline, CDR1 is LGHNA and CDR2 is YSLEER. The CDR3 totals 16 residues. This chain's CDR3 is CASSQDDRGKGNEQFF. The DNA for the CDR3 is TGCGCCAGCAGCCAAGATGACAGGGGTAAAGGGAATGAGCAGTTCTTC.

V is TRBV12-3 or TRBV12-4 and J is TRBJ1-1; D is possibly TRBD1 (5 bases). CDR3 size: 12 residues. Trimming took off 2 bases at V and 6 bases at J, with 7 bases between the two ends. The CDR3 reads CASSLKGPEAFF. CDR3 nucleotide sequence: TGTGCCAGCAGTTTAAAGGGGCCTGAAGCTTTCTTT.

The chain is built from TRBV19 and TRBJ1-5; 8 bases fit TRBD1. The germline gives CDR1 LNHDA, CDR2 SQIVND (reference sequence). J was trimmed by 5 bases and V by 4 bases; bases with no gene match: 4. This CDR3 has 14 residues. The CDR3 spells CASSNGQGYQPQHF. In DNA, the CDR3 is TGTGCCAGTAGTAATGGACAGGGTTATCAGCCCCAGCATTTT.

The chain carries TRBV9 and TRBJ2-1; tentative D call: TRBD1 (6 bases). This CDR3 region has 17 residues. CDR1 is SGDLS, CDR2 YYNGEE, per germline. V lost 0 bases and J 4 bases, leaving 17 bases between the germline ends. CDR3 in DNA: TGTGCCAGCAGCGTAGGCGGCACAGGGCCCTTATACAATGAGCAGTTCTTC. Translated, it gives CASSVGGTGPLYNEQFF.

V is TRBV19 and J is TRBJ2-3; D is possibly TRBD2 (6 bases). Germline V gene data show CDR1 as LNHDA and CDR2 as SQIVND (reference sequence). CDR3 length: 13 residues. Trimming stripped 5 bases from V and 10 bases from J, with 16 bases between. The CDR3 nucleotides are TGTGCCAGTAGTCTCACACGACTAGAGGCGCAGTATTTT. It specifies CASSLTRLEAQYF.

This clone occurred a few times. The chain joins TRBV9 to TRBJ1-1; a weak D match, TRBD1 (5 bases). Germline assignment: CDR1 SGDLS and CDR2 YYNGEE. Trimming removed 3 bases from V and 4 bases from J, with 13 bases in between. The CDR3 length is 14 residues. CDR3 in DNA: TGTGCCAGCAGCGCCTTAGGGGCGTCCACTGAAGCTTTCTTT. Amino acid sequence: CASSALGASTEAFF.

This clone showed up just a few times. The chain uses TRBV5-6 and TRBJ2-7; 8 nucleotides agree with TRBD2. Germline CDR1 and CDR2: SGHDT and YYEEEE. The CDR3 spans 15 residues. J lost 3 bases, V lost 1 base, and 6 bases had no gene match. Here the CDR3 DNA reads TGTGCCAGCAGCTTGCCGGGAGGGGCTTTCTACGAGCAGTACTTC. The encoded protein is CASSLPGGAFYEQYF.

The chain links TRBV10-3 to TRBJ2-3, with 7 nucleotides matching TRBD1. The ends lost 7 bases at V and 1 base at J; junction bases unmatched: 5. The CDR3 contains 14 residues. Germline CDR1 and CDR2: ENHRY and SYGVKD. The CDR3 sequence is CAITRDRGTDTQYF. Here the CDR3 DNA reads TGTGCCATCACACGGGACAGAGGCACAGATACGCAGTATTTT.

This sequence joins TRBV6-5 and TRBJ1-1, with TRBD1 matching over 7 bases. The germline V gene encodes CDR1 MNHEY and CDR2 SVGAGI. CDR3 size: 14 residues. V was clipped by 3 bases and J by 11 bases; unmatched bases: 12. CDR3: CASSYEKRGRRAFF. The CDR3 nucleotides read TGTGCCAGCAGTTATGAGAAGAGGGGGCGCCGGGCTTTCTTT.

The chain has TRBV18 and TRBJ2-2; possibly TRBD2 for D (5 bases). CDR3 length: 14 residues. Trimming cost V 6 bases and J 1 base, with 9 bases left between them. The germline V gene has CDR1 KGHSH and CDR2 LQKENI. CDR3: CASSLSGNTGELFF. In nucleotides, the CDR3 is TGTGCCAGCTCCCTCAGCGGGAACACCGGGGAGCTGTTTTTT.

The V call is TRBV27, the J call TRBJ1-5; D is perhaps TRBD1 (6 bases). CDR1 MNHEY and CDR2 SMNVEV come from the germline V gene (reference sequence). Trimming removed 6 bases at V and 1 base at J, with 13 bases between. The CDR3 runs 15 residues. This CDR3 is CASRTTGLSNQPQHF. DNA of the CDR3: TGTGCCAGCAGAACAACAGGGTTGAGCAATCAGCCCCAGCATTTT.

Here the CDR3 reads CAGGQGVGTGELFF. The CDR3 DNA follows: TGTGCCGGCGGACAGGGGGTTGGGACCGGGGAGCTGTTTTTT. The chain has TRBV27 and TRBJ2-2, with TRBD1 matching 10 bases. V trimming: 11 bases; J trimming: 5 bases; junction bases outside the gene matches: 8. This CDR3 has 14 amino acids. CDR1 is MNHEY, CDR2 SMNVEV, per germline (reference sequence).